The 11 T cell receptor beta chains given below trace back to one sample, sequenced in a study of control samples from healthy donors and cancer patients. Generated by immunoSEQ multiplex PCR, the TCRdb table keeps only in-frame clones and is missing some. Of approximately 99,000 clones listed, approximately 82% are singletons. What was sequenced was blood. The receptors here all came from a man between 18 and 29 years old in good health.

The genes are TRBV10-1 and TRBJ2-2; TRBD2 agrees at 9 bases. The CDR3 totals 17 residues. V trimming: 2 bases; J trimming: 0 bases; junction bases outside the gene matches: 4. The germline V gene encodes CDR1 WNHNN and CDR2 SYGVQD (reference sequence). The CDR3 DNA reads TGCGCCAGCAGTGAGGCGCGGGGGGGCCCGAACACCGGGGAGCTGTTTTTT. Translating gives CASSEARGGPNTGELFF.

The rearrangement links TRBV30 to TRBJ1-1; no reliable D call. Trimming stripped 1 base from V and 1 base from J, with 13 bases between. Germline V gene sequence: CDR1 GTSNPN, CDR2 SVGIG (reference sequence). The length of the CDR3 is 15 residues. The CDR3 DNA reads TGTGCCTGGAGTGCTTATGTCTTGGAGAACACTGAAGCTTTCTTT. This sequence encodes CAWSAYVLENTEAFF.

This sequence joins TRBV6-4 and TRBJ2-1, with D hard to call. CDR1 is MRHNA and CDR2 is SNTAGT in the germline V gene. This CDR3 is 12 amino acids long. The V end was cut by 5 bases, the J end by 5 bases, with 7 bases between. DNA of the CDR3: TGTGCCAGCAGTCATAAGGACAATGAGCAGTTCTTC. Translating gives CASSHKDNEQFF.

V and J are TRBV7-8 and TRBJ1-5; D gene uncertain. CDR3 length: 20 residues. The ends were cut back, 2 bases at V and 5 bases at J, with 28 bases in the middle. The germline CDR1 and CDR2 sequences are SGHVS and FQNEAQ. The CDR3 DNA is TGTGCCAGCAGCTTAAGCGTGGCCAGACCCTCCACCAAGCGGGATCAGCCCCAGCATTTT. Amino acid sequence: CASSLSVARPSTKRDQPQHF. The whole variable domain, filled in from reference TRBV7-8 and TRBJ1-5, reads GAGVSQSPRYKVAKRGQDVALRCDPISGHVSLFWYQQALGQGPEFLTYFQNEAQLDKSGLPSDRFFAERPEGSVSTLKIQRTQQEDSAVYLCASSLSVARPSTKRDQPQHFGDGTRLSIL.

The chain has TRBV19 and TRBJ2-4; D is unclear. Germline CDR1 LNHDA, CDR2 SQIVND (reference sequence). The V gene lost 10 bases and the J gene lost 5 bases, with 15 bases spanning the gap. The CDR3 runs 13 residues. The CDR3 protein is CATEQPGQNIQYF. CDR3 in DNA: TGTGCCACGGAACAACCTGGCCAAAACATTCAGTACTTC. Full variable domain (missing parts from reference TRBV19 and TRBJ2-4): DGGITQSPKYLFRKEGQNVTLSCEQNLNHDAMYWYRQDPGQGLRLIYYSQIVNDFQKGDIAEGYSVSREKKESFPLTVTSAQKNPTAFYLCATEQPGQNIQYFGAGTRLSVL.

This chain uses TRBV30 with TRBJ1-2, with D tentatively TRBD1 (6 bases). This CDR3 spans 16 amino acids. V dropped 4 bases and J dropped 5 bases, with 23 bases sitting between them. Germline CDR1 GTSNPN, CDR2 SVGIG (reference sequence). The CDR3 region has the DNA TGTGCCTGGAACAAACCGTTGGGGGGCAGAGAATATGGCTACACCTTC. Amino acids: CAWNKPLGGREYGYTF.

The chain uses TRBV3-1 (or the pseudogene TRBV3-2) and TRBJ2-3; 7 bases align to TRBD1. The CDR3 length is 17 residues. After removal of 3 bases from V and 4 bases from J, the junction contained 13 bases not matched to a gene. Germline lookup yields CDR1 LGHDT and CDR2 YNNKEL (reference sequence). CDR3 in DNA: TGTGCCAGCAGCCAGATTTCCGGACAGGTTTGGGCAGATACGCAGTATTTT. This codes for CASSQISGQVWADTQYF.

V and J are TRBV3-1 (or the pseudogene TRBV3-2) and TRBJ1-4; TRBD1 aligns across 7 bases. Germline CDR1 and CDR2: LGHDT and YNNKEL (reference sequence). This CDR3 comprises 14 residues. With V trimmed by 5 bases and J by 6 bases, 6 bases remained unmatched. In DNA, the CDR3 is TGTGCCAGCAGCGACAGGGTGAGGGATGAAAAACTGTTTTTT. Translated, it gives CASSDRVRDEKLFF.

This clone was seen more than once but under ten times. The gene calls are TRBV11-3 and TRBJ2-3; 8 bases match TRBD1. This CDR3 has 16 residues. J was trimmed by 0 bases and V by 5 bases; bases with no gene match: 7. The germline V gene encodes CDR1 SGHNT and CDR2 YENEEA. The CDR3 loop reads CASSGRDRSSTDTQYF. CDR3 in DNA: TGTGCCAGCAGCGGTCGGGACAGGAGTAGCACAGATACGCAGTATTTT.

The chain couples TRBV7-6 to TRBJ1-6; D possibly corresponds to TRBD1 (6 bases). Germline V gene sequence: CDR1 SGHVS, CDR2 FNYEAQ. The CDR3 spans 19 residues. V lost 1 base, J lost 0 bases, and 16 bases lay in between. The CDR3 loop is CASSLGPLQGSSYNSPLHF. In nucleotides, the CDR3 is TGTGCCAGCAGCTTAGGCCCCCTACAGGGAAGCTCCTATAATTCACCCCTCCACTTT. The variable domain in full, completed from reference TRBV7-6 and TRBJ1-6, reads GAGVSQSPRYKVTKRGQDVALRCDPISGHVSLYWYRQALGQGPEFLTYFNYEAQQDKSGLPNDRFSAERPEGSISTLTIQRTEQRDSAMYRCASSLGPLQGSSYNSPLHFGNGTRLTVT.

CDR3 nucleotide sequence: TGTGCCAGCACAGGGACTTGGGGAGGGATAGAGACCCAGTACTTC. This codes for CASTGTWGGIETQYF. The chain has TRBV2 and TRBJ2-5; TRBD2 agrees at 7 bases. V shed 7 bases and J 4 bases; nucleotides not matched to a gene: 12. The CDR3 extends over 15 amino acids. Germline lookup yields CDR1 SNHLY and CDR2 FYNNEI.